This T cell receptor beta chain was sequenced for a study of cytomegalovirus exposure and HLA in healthy donors. Study-level results: Usually a TCR sequence was rare, but some public TCRs were found in many donors. For presence/absence analyses, sequencing depth was assumed to be roughly uniform across donors. The study had only CMV serostatus as immune exposure information. Under in vitro conditions, three CMV-associated chains were confirmed as specific for CMV antigens.

Note on this clone: As yet, its antigen is unknown.

The PCR used 60 Vbeta and 13 Jbeta primers. Sequencing used immunoSEQ multiplex PCR; TCRdb keeps in-frame clones, though not all of them. The sample lists about 200,000 clones, 87% occurring once. Sequences were obtained from PBMCs. The TCR originated in a man aged 25-45 years in good health and CMV-seronegative.

Here the CDR3 reads CASSQGYNNQPQHF. CDR3 bases: TGTGCCAGCAGTCAGGGATACAACAATCAGCCCCAGCATTTT. This chain connects TRBV6-6 to TRBJ1-5, with D maybe TRBD1 (5 bases). Germline values: CDR1 MNHNY, CDR2 SVGAGI (reference sequence). Trimming cost V 5 bases and J 3 bases, with 11 bases left between them. CDR3 length: 14 residues.